This paragraph reports one T cell receptor (beta chain). Its antigen is still unknown. This entry comes from a study of radiotherapy plus CTLA-4 blockade in lung cancer. Study outcomes and limitations: An expansion of tumor-derived TCR clones occurred in blood after radiotherapy plus ipilimumab. Per reports, early blood T cell clone dynamics, plus interferon-beta, forecast response most strongly.

Lung cancer patients with chemo-refractory metastatic non-small-cell disease were given focal radiation plus CTLA-4 blockade with ipilimumab. Sequenced by immunoSEQ multiplex PCR; TCRdb stores in-frame clones only, minus some. The sample contains about 38,000 clones, just over 85% of which appear only once. The CDR3 loop spans 14 amino acids. Germline CDR1 and CDR2: SNHLY and FYNNEI. After removal of 7 bases from V and 5 bases from J, the junction contained 7 bases not matched to a gene. This chain connects TRBV2 to TRBJ1-4; 7 bases map to TRBD1. The TCR originated in a human donor with non-small cell lung cancer whose response to radiotherapy plus ipilimumab could not be evaluated. Here the sequenced sample was peripheral blood, taken from a patient treated with radiotherapy plus ipilimumab. The CDR3 reads CASTRGQRNEKLFF. In DNA, the CDR3 is TGTGCCAGCACTAGGGGACAGAGGAATGAAAAACTGTTTTTT.